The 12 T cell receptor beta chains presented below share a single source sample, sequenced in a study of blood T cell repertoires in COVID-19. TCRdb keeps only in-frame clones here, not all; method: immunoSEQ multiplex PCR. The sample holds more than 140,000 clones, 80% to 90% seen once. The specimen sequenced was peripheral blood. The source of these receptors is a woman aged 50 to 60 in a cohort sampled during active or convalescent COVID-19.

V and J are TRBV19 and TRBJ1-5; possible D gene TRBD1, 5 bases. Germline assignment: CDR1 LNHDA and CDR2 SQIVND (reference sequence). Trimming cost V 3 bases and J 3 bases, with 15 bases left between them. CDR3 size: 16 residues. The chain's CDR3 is CASSIQGRVVNQPQHF. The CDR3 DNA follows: TGTGCCAGTAGTATCCAGGGCAGGGTCGTCAATCAGCCCCAGCATTTT.

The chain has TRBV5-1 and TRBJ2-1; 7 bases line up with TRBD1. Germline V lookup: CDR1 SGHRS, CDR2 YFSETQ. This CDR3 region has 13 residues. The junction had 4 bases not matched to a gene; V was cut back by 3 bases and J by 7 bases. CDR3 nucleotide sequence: TGCGCCAGCAGCTCGGGACAGCTGAATGAGCAGTTCTTC. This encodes CASSSGQLNEQFF.

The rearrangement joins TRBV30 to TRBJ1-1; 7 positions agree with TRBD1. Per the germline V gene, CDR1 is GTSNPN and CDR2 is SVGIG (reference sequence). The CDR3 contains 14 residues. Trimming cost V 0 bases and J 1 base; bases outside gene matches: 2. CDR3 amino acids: CAWSVDRENTEAFF. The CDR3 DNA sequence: TGTGCCTGGAGTGTAGACAGGGAGAACACTGAAGCTTTCTTT. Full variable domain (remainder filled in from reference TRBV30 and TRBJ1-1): SQTIHQWPATLVQPVGSPLSLECTVEGTSNPNLYWYRQAAGRGLQLLFYSVGIGQISSEVPQNLSASRPQDRQFILSSKKLLLSDSGFYLCAWSVDRENTEAFFGQGTRLTVV.

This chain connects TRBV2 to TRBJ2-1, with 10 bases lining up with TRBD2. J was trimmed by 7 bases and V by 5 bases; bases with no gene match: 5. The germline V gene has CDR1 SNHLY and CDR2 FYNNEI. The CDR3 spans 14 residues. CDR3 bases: TGTGCCAGCAGTCTTAGCGGGGGGCGGAATGAGCAGTTCTTC. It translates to CASSLSGGRNEQFF.

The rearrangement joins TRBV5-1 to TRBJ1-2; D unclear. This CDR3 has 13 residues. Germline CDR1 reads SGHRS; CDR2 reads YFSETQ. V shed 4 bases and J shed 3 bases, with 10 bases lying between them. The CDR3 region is CASSKADHYGYTF. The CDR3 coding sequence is TGCGCCAGCAGCAAAGCTGATCACTATGGCTACACCTTC.

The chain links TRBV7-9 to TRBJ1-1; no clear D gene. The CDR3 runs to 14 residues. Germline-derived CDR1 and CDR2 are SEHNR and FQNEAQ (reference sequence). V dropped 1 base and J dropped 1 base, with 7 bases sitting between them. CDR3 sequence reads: CASSLDLANTEAFF. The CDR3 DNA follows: TGTGCCAGCAGCTTAGACCTAGCGAACACTGAAGCTTTCTTT.

CDR3 nucleotide sequence: TGTGCCAGCAGCTTAGGTTACAAGTACACTGAAGCTTTCTTT. Translation gives CASSLGYKYTEAFF. This chain connects TRBV7-2 to TRBJ1-1; D remains ambiguous. Germline V gene sequence: CDR1 SGHTA, CDR2 FQGNSA. V shed 1 base and J shed 3 bases, with 9 bases lying between them. The CDR3 runs 14 residues.

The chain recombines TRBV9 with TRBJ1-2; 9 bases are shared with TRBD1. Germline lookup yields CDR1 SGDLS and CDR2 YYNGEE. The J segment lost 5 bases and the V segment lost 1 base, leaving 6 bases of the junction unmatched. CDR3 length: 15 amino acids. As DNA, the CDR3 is TGTGCCAGCAGCGTATCGGCACAGGGGGCATATGGCTACACCTTC. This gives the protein CASSVSAQGAYGYTF. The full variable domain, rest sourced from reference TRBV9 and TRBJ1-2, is DSGVTQTPKHLITATGQRVTLRCSPRSGDLSVYWYQQSLDQGLQFLIQYYNGEERAKGNILERFSAQQFPDLHSELNLSSLELGDSALYFCASSVSAQGAYGYTFGSGTRLTVV.

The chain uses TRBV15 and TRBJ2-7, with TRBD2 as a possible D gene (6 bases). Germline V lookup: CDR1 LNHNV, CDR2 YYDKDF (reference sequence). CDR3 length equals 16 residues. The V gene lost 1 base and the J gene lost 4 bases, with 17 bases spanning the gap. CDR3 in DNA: TGTGCCACCAGCAGAGTGGGCAGGACTACATTTTACGAGCAGTACTTC. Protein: CATSRVGRTTFYEQYF.

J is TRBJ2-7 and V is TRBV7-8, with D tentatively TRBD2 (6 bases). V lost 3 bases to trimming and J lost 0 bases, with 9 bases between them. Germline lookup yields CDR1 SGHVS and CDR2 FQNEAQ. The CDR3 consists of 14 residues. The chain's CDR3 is CASSLGTASYEQYF. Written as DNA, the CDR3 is TGTGCCAGCAGCTTGGGGACTGCCTCCTACGAGCAGTACTTC. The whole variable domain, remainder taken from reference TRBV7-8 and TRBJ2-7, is GAGVSQSPRYKVAKRGQDVALRCDPISGHVSLFWYQQALGQGPEFLTYFQNEAQLDKSGLPSDRFFAERPEGSVSTLKIQRTQQEDSAVYLCASSLGTASYEQYFGPGTRLTVT.

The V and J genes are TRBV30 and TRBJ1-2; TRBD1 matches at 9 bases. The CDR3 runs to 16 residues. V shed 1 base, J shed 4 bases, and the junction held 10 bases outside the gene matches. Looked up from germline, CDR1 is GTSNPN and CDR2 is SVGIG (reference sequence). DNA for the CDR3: TGTGCCTGGAGTGGAAGACAGGGGGTTTTCCCCTATGGCTACACCTTC. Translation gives CAWSGRQGVFPYGYTF.

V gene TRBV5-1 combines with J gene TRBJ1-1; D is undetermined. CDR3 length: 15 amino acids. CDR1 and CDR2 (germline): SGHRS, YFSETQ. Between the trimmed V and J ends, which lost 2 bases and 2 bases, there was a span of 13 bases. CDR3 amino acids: CASSLRAGANTEAFF. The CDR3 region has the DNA TGCGCCAGCAGCTTAAGGGCGGGCGCTAACACTGAAGCTTTCTTT.